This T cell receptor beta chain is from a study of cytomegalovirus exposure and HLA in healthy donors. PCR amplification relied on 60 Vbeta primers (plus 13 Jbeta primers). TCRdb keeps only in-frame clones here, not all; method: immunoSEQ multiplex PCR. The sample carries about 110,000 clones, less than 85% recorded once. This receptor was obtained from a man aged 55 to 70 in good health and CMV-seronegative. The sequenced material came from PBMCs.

DNA for the CDR3: TGTGCCAGCAGCATGGGACAGGGGGGGCGGCACAATGAGCAGTTCTTC. Its translation is CASSMGQGGRHNEQFF. J is TRBJ2-1 and V is TRBV11-2; 11 bases line up with TRBD1. Germline loops: CDR1 SGHAT, CDR2 FQNNGV. V lost 5 bases, J lost 5 bases, and 8 bases stayed unmatched. CDR3 length: 16 residues.